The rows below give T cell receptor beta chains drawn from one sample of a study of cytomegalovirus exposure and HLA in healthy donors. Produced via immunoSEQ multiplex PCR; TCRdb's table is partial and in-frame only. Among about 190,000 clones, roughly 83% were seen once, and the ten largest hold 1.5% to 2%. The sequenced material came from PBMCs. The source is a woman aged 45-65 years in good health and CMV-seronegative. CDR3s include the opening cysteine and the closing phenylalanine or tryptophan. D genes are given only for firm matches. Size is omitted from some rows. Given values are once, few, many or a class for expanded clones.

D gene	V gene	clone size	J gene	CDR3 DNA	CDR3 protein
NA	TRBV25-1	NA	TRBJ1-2	TGTGCCAGCAGGGCTGGAGCGGGGCGAGGGGACTATGGCTACACCTTC	CASRAGAGRGDYGYTF
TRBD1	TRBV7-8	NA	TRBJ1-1	TGTGCCAGCAGCTTGACAGGGGGCCTCCTACTGAACACTGAAGCTTTCTTT	CASSLTGGLLLNTEAFF
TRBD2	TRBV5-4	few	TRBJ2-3	TGTGCCAGCAGCCGAGGACTAGCTCCAGATACGCAGTATTTT	CASSRGLAPDTQYF
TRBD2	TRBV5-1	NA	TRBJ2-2	TGCGCCAGCAGCTTGGTGGGACTAGCGGGACCCGGGGAGCTGTTTTTT	CASSLVGLAGPGELFF
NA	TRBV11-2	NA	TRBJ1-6	TGTGCCAGCAGCTTATCGAAGAGCTCCTATAATTCACCCCTCCACTTT	CASSLSKSSYNSPLHF
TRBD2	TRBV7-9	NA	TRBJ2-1	TGTGCCAGCAGCTCCCGGGAGACTAGCGGGGGAGCTGAGCAGTTCTTC	CASSSRETSGGAEQFF
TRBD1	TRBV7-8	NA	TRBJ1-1	TGTGCCAGCAGACGACAGGGGATCGGTGAAGCTTTCTTT	CASRRQGIGEAFF
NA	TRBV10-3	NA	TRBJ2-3	TGTGCCATCACTGTAGAGGGTGGGACAGATACGCAGTATTTT	CAITVEGGTDTQYF
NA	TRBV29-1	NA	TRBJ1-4	TGCAGCGTGGGAGGGACGGTCACTAATGAAAAACTGTTTTTT	CSVGGTVTNEKLFF
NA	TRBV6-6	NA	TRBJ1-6	TGTGCCAGCAGTCGCCCCCCGACAGTCGGCAATTCACCCCTCCACTTT	CASSRPPTVGNSPLHF
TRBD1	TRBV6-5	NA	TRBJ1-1	TGTGCCAGCAGACCGGGACAGGGGAGGACTGAAGCTTTCTTT	CASRPGQGRTEAFF
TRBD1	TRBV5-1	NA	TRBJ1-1	TGCGCCAGCAGCCCCGGGACAGTTTACACTGAAGCTTTCTTT	CASSPGTVYTEAFF
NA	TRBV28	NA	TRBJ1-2	TGTGCCAGCAGGATCAGGGGAGTCGAATATGGCTACACCTTC	CASRIRGVEYGYTF
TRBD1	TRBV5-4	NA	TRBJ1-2	TGTGCCAGCAGCTTGAGGGGGCCAACAGGGGGCTACACCTTC	CASSLRGPTGGYTF
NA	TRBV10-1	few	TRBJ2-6	TGCGCCAGCAGCGTCGGCAGGGCTTTCGCTGGGGCCAACGTCCTGACTTTC	CASSVGRAFAGANVLTF
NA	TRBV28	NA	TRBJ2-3	TGTGCCAGCAGTTTAGTTCCTGCAGATACGCAGTATTTT	CASSLVPADTQYF
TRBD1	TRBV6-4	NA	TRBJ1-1	TGTGCCAGCAGTGAAAGTTACAGGGGCACTGAAGCTTTCTTT	CASSESYRGTEAFF
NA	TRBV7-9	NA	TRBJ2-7	TGTGCCAGCAGCCTAAATTATCATGGCGGAAGACAGGCCCTCTACGAGCAGTACTTC	CASSLNYHGGRQALYEQYF
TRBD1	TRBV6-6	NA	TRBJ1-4	TGTGCCAGCAGCGTTGGGCAGGGGGCGGGTGAAAAACTGTTTTTT	CASSVGQGAGEKLFF
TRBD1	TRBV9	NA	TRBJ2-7	TGTGCCAACAGCGTAGTGGGGGGACAGGGCGAGCAGTACTTC	CANSVVGGQGEQYF
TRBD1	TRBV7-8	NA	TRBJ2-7	TGTGCCAGCAGCTTTGGGGACAGGGGAATCTACGAGCAGTACTTC	CASSFGDRGIYEQYF
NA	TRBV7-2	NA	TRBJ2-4	TGTGCCAGCAGCTTGAACAGAGCCAAAAACATTCAGTACTTC	CASSLNRAKNIQYF
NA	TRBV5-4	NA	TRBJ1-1	TGTGCCAGCAGCTTGGCTAAAGGGGGGAACACTGAAGCTTTCTTT	CASSLAKGGNTEAFF
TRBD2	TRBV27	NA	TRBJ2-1	TGTGCCAGCAGTCTCCCTCGGACTAGCGGGAGGACCCCCGACTTATCATACAATGAGCAGTTCTTC	CASSLPRTSGRTPDLSYNEQFF
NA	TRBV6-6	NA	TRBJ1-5	TGTGCCAGCTCAGTGGAGGTTGGGCAGCCCCAGCATTTT	CASSVEVGQPQHF
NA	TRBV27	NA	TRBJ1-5	TGTGCCAGCAGTCTCGGTTACAATCAGCCCCAGCATTTT	CASSLGYNQPQHF
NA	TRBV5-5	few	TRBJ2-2	TGTGCCAGCAGCACCGTACTGAGGCTGGCCGTGGGCACCGGGGAGCTGTTTTTT	CASSTVLRLAVGTGELFF
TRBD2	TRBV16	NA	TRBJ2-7	TGTGCCAGCAGCCAATTCGAACTAGCGGGTACCTACGAGCAGTACTTC	CASSQFELAGTYEQYF
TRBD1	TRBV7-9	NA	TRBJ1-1	TGTGCCAGCAGCAATACCGGACAGGGGGCAGTTGAAGCTTTCTTT	CASSNTGQGAVEAFF
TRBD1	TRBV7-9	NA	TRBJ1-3	TGTGCCAGCAGCTTAGCCCAGGGGGTAAGAAGGTCTGGAAACACCATATATTTT	CASSLAQGVRRSGNTIYF
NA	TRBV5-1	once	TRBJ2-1	TGCGCCAGCAGCTTGTTCGGGAGTAGGGGCTCCTACAATGAGCAGTTCTTC	CASSLFGSRGSYNEQFF
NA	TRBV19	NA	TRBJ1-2	TGTGCCAGTAGTATAGGGGGCAGAGGCTACACCTTC	CASSIGGRGYTF
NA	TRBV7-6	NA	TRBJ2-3	TGTGCCAGCAGCTTAGGTCCAGGAGGGGGCAAGGATACGCAGTATTTT	CASSLGPGGGKDTQYF
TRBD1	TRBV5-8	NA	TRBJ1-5	TGTGCCACAGTCCGACAGGGAACGGCGTACGGTAGCAATCAGCCCCAGCATTTT	CATVRQGTAYGSNQPQHF
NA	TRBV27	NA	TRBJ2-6	TGTGCCAGCAGTCCCAACAGGGTAATCTTGGCTGGGGCCAACGTCCTGACTTTC	CASSPNRVILAGANVLTF
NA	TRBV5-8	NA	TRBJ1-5	TGTGCCAGCAGCTTTGGACTTAACAATCAGCCCCAGCATTTT	CASSFGLNNQPQHF
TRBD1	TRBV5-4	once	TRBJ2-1	TGTGCCAGCAGCGGGACAGGGAGGTCCCTAGGTGGCGAGCAGTTCTTC	CASSGTGRSLGGEQFF
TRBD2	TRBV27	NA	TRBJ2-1	TGTGCCAGCAGTTTCTTGGCTAGCGGCTTCAATGAGCAGTTCTTC	CASSFLASGFNEQFF
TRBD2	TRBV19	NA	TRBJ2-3	TGTGCCAGTAGTGTACTAGCGGGAGGGCCAGATACGCAGTATTTT	CASSVLAGGPDTQYF
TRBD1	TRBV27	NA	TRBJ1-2	TGTGCCAGCAGGAGACAGGGGGCGAGTCCTGGCTACACCTTC	CASRRQGASPGYTF
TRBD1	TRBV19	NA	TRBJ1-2	TGTGCCAGTAGTATTCTTCCGCCGGGACAGCCCTATGGCTACACCTTC	CASSILPPGQPYGYTF
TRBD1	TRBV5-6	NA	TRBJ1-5	TGTGCCAGCAGCGTATCACAGGGGGCAGGTAGCAATCAGCCCCAGCATTTT	CASSVSQGAGSNQPQHF
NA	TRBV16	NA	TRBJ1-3	TGTGCCAGCAGCCAATCCGGGTTTGGGGAGAGCACCATATATTTT	CASSQSGFGESTIYF
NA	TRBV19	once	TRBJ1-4	TGTGCCAGTAGCCCTTCGTATGAAAAACTGTTTTTT	CASSPSYEKLFF
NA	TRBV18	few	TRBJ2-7	TGTGCCAGCTCATCCTCGACGGGAGAGCAGTACTTC	CASSSSTGEQYF
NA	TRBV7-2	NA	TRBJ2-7	TGTGCCAGCAGCTTTCACGGCTACGAGCAGTACTTC	CASSFHGYEQYF
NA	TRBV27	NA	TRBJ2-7	TGTGCCAGCAGTTTCTCTCCCTACGAGCAGTACTTC	CASSFSPYEQYF
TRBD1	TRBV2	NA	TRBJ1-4	TGTGCCAGCAGTTCCCCGGGACAGGGGCTTGGTAATGAAAAACTGTTTTTT	CASSSPGQGLGNEKLFF
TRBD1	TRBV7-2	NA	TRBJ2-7	TGTGCCAGCAGCTTAGCAGGGACAGGGGGCTACGAGCAGTACTTC	CASSLAGTGGYEQYF
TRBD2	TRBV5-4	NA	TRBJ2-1	TGTGCCAGCAGCCGGGGCGGGAGGACGAGCTCCTACAATGAGCAGTTCTTC	CASSRGGRTSSYNEQFF
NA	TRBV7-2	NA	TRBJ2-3	TGTGCCAGCAGCCAAGATCAGGGGTCAGATACGCAGTATTTT	CASSQDQGSDTQYF
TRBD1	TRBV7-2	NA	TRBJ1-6	TGTGCCAGCAGCCCGGGACAGTATAATTCACCCCTCCACTTT	CASSPGQYNSPLHF
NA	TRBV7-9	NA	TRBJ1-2	TGTGCCAGCAGCCCCGCGGACAGTTATGGCTACACCTTC	CASSPADSYGYTF
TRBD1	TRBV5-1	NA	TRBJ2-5	TGCGCCAGCAGCTTGACAGGGGCGAGCCAAGAGACCCAGTACTTC	CASSLTGASQETQYF
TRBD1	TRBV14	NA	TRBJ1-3	TGTGCCAGCAGCCAAATGGACAGGGTAATTGCTGGAAACACCATATATTTT	CASSQMDRVIAGNTIYF
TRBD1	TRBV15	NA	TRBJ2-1	TGTGCCACCAGCGCTACAGGGGTTGGGCAGTTCTTC	CATSATGVGQFF
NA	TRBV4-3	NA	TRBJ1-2	TGCGCCAGCAGCCAAGGGCGGCAGAACTATGGCTACACCTTC	CASSQGRQNYGYTF
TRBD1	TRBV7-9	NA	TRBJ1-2	TGTGCCAGCAGCTCGACAGGGAACTATGGCTACACCTTC	CASSSTGNYGYTF
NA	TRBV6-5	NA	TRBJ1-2	TGTGCCAGCAGTTCCACGGGTGGCTACACCTTC	CASSSTGGYTF